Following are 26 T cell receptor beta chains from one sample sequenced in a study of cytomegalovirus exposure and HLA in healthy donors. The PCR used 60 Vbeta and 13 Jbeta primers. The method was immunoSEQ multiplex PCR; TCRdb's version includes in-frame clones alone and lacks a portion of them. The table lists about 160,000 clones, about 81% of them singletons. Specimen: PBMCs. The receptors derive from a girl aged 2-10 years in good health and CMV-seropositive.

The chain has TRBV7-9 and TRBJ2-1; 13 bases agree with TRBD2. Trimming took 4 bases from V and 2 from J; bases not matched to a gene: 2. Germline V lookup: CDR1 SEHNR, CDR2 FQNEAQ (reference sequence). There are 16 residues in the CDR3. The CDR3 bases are TGTGCCAGCAGCTCGACTAGCGGGAGGACCTACAATGAGCAGTTCTTC. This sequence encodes CASSSTSGRTYNEQFF.

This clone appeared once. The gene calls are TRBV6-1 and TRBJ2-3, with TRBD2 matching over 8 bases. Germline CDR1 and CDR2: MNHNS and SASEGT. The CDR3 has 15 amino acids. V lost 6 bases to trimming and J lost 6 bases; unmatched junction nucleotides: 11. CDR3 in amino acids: CASRMVAGSVDTQYF. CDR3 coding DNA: TGTGCCAGCAGGATGGTAGCGGGGTCAGTGGATACGCAGTATTTT.

The CDR3 is CASSTDRGSGANVLTF. CDR3 bases: TGTGCCAGCAGCACCGACAGGGGCTCTGGGGCCAACGTCCTGACTTTC. This chain joins TRBV7-3 and TRBJ2-6, with 8 bases identical to TRBD1. V was clipped by 5 bases and J by 0 bases; unmatched bases: 3. From germline, CDR1 is SGHTA and CDR2 FQGTGA. This CDR3 comprises 16 residues.

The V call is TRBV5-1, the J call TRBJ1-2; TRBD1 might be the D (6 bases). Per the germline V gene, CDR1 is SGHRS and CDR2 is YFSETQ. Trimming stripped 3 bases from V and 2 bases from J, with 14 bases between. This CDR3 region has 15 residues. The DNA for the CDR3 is TGCGCCAGCAGCTCCCTCAAACAGGGAAACTATGGCTACACCTTC. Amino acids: CASSSLKQGNYGYTF. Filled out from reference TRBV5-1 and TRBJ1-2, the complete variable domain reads KAGVTQTPRYLIKTRGQQVTLSCSPISGHRSVSWYQQTPGQGLQFLFEYFSETQRNKGNFPGRFSGRQFSNSRSEMNVSTLELGDSALYLCASSSLKQGNYGYTFGSGTRLTVV.

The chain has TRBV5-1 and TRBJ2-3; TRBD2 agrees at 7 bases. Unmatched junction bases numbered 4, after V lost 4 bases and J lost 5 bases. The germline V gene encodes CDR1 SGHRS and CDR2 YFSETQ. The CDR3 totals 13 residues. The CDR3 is CASSLRTRDTQYF. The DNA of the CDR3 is TGCGCCAGCAGCCTCCGGACTAGAGATACGCAGTATTTT. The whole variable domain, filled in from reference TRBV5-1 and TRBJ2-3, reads KAGVTQTPRYLIKTRGQQVTLSCSPISGHRSVSWYQQTPGQGLQFLFEYFSETQRNKGNFPGRFSGRQFSNSRSEMNVSTLELGDSALYLCASSLRTRDTQYFGPGTRLTVL.

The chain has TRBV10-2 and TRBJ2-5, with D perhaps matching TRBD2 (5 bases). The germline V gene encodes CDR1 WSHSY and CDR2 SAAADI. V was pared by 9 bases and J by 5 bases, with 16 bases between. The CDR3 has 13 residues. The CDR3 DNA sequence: TGCGCCAGTTGGACTCCCCCCCGGGAGACCCAGTACTTC. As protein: CASWTPPRETQYF.

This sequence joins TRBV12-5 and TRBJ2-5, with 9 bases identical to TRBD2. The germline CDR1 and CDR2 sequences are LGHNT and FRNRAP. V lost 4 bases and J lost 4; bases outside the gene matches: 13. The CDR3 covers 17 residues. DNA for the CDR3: TGTGCTAGTGGTTCAACCGGGACTAGCATATTAGGAGAGACCCAGTACTTC. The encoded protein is CASGSTGTSILGETQYF.

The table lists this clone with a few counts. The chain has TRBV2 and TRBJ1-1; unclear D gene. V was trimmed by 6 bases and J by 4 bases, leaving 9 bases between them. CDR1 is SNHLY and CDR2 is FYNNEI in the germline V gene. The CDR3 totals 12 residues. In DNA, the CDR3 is TGTGCCAGCAGACTGCAACTCACTGAAGCTTTCTTT. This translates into CASRLQLTEAFF.

The CDR3: CASSVEPLGDYEQYF. The CDR3 region has the DNA TGTGCCAGCAGCGTAGAACCCTTGGGAGACTACGAGCAGTACTTC. The chain employs TRBV9 and TRBJ2-7, with D perhaps TRBD2 (5 bases). Between the trimmed V and J ends, which lost 0 bases and 3 bases, there was a span of 13 bases. Germline CDR1 and CDR2: SGDLS and YYNGEE. There are 15 residues in the CDR3. Variable domain in full (rest from reference TRBV9 and TRBJ2-7): DSGVTQTPKHLITATGQRVTLRCSPRSGDLSVYWYQQSLDQGLQFLIQYYNGEERAKGNILERFSAQQFPDLHSELNLSSLELGDSALYFCASSVEPLGDYEQYFGPGTRLTVT.

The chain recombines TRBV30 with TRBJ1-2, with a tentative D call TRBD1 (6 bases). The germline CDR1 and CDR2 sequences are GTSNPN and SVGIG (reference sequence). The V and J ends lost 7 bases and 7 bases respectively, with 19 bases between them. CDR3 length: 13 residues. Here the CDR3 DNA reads TGTGCCTCCCATCCGGGGGGGCTGGGTGGCTACACCTTC. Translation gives CASHPGGLGGYTF.

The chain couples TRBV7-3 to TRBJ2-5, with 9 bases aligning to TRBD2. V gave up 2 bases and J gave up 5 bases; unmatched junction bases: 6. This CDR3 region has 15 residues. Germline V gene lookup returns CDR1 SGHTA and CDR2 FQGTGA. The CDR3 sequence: CASSLRSSGSETQYF. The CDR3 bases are TGTGCCAGCAGCTTACGGAGTAGCGGGAGTGAGACCCAGTACTTC.

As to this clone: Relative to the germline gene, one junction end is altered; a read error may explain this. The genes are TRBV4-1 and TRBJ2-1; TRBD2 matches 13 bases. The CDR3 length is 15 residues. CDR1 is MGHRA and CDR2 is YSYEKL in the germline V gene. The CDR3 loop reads CASTQLAGGYNEQFF. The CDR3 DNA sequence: TGCGCCAGCACCCAACTAGCGGGAGGGTACAATGAGCAGTTCTTC.

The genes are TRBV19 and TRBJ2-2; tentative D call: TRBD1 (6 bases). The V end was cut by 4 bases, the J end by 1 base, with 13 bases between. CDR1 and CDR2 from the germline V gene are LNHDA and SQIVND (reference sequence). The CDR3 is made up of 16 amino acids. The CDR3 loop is CASSTADSLNTGELFF. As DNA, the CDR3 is TGTGCCAGTAGTACCGCGGACAGCTTGAACACCGGGGAGCTGTTTTTT.

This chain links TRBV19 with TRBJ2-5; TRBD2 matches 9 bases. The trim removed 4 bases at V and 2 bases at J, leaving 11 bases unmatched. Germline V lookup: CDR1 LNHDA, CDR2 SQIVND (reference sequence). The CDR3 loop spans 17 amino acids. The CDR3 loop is CASSRRLAGTSQETQYF. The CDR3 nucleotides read TGTGCCAGTAGTAGGAGGCTAGCGGGAACTTCTCAAGAGACCCAGTACTTC.

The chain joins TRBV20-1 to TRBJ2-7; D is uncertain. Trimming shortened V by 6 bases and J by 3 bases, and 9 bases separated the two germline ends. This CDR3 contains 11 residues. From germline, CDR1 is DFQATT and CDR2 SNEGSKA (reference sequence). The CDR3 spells CSAANNYEQYF. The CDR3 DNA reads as TGCAGTGCCGCGAATAACTACGAGCAGTACTTC.

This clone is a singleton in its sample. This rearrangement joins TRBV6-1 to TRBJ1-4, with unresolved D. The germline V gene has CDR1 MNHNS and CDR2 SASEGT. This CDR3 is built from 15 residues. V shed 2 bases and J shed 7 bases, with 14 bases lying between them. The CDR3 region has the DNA TGTGCCAGCAGTGAATTGCAGGAACCTTCTGAAAAACTGTTTTTT. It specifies CASSELQEPSEKLFF.

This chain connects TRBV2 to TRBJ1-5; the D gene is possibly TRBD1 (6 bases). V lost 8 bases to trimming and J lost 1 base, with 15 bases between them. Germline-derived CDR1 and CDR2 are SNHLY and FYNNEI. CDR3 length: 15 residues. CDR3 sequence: CASFDGGASNQPQHF. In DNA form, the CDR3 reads TGTGCCAGCTTCGATGGGGGGGCGAGCAATCAGCCCCAGCATTTT.

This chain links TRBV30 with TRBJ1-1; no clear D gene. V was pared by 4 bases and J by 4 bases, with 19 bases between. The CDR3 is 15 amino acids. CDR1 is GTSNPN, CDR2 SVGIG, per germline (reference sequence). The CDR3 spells CAWTPRFGWATEAFF. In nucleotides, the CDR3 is TGTGCCTGGACTCCCAGATTTGGTTGGGCCACTGAAGCTTTCTTT. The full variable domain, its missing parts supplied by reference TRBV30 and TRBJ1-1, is SQTIHQWPATLVQPVGSPLSLECTVEGTSNPNLYWYRQAAGRGLQLLFYSVGIGQISSEVPQNLSASRPQDRQFILSSKKLLLSDSGFYLCAWTPRFGWATEAFFGQGTRLTVV.

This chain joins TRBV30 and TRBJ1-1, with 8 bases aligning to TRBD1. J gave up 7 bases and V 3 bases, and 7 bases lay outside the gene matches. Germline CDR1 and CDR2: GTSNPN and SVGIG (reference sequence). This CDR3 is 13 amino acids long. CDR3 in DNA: TGTGCCTGGAGGTCAGGGGGCCCTGTTGAAGCTTTCTTT. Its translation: CAWRSGGPVEAFF.

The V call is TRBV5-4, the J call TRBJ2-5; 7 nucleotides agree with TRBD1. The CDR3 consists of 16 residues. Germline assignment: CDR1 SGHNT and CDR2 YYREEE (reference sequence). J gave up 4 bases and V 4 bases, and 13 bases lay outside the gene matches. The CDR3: CASSPQTGNFRETQYF. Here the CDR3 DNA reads TGTGCCAGCAGCCCACAGACAGGGAACTTTCGAGAGACCCAGTACTTC.

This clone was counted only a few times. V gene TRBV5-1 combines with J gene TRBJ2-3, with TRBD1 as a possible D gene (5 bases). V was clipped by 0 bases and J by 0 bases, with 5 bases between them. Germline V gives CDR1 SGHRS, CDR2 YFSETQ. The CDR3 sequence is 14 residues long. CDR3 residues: CASSLGQSTDTQYF. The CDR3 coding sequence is TGCGCCAGCAGCTTGGGACAGAGCACAGATACGCAGTATTTT.

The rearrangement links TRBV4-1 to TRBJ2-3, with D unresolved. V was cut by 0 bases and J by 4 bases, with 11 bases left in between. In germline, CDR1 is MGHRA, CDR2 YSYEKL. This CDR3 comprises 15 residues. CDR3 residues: CASSQDRYPPDTQYF. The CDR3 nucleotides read TGCGCCAGCAGCCAAGATCGGTATCCGCCAGATACGCAGTATTTT.

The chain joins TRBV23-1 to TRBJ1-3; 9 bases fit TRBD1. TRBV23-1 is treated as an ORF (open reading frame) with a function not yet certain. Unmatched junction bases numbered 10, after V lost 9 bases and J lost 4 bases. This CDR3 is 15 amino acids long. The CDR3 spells CARWGDRADGNTIYF. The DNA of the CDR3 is TGCGCCAGATGGGGGGACAGGGCGGACGGAAACACCATATATTTT.

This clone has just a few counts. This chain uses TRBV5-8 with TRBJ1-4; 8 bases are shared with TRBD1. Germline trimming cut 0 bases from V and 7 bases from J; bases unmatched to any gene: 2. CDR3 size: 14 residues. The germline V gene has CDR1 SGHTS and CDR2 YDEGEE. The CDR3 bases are TGTGCCAGCAGCTTGGGGACAGGGACTGAAAAACTGTTTTTT. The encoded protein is CASSLGTGTEKLFF.

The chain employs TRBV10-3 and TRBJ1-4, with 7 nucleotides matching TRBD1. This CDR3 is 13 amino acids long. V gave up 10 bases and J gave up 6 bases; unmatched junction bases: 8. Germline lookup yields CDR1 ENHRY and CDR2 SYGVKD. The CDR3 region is CATRGRGDEKLFF. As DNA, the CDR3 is TGTGCCACGAGGGGCAGGGGGGATGAAAAACTGTTTTTT.

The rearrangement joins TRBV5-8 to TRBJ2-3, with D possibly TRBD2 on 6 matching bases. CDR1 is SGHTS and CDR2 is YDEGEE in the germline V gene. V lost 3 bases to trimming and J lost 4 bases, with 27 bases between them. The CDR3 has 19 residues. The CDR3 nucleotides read TGTGCCAGCAGCTCCCCCCTTGGGCGGGGAGCGCTCAGGGCAGATACGCAGTATTTT. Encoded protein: CASSSPLGRGALRADTQYF.